This T cell receptor (beta chain) was recovered during a study of blood T cell repertoires in COVID-19. Overall study context: Material from acute and convalescent COVID-19 was sourced from the United States, Italy and Spain.

Source study methods: Estimates of nucleated cell counts were drawn from the amplification of reference gene primers. Libraries were prepared by immunoSEQ multiplex PCR; TCRdb keeps only in-frame clonotypes and omits some of them. V and J calls and clone size are copied from that table; D and trimming were computed from the DNA. The sample lists 85,000 to 90,000 clones, around 85% occurring once. The CDR3 is 14 residues long. With 2 bases removed from V and 0 bases from J, the gap between germline ends came to 7 bases. CDR1 is SGHVS and CDR2 is FQNEAQ in the germline V gene. The sample taken for sequencing was peripheral blood. The receptor was isolated from a man aged 70 or older with acute or convalescent COVID-19. The V and J genes are TRBV7-8 and TRBJ2-5; a weak D match, TRBD1 (6 bases). CDR3 coding DNA: TGTGCCAGCAGCTTACACAGGGACCAAGAGACCCAGTACTTC. Residues: CASSLHRDQETQYF.